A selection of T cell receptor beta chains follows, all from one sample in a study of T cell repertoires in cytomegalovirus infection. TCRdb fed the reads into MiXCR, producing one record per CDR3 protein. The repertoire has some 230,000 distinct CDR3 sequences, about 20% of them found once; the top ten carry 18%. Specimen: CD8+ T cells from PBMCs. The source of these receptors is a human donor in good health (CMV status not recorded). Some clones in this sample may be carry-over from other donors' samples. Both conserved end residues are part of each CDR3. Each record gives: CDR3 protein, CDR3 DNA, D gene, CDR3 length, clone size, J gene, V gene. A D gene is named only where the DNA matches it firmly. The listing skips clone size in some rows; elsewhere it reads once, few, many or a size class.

CASSFPGVNTEAFF,TGTGCCAGCAGCTTCCCAGGGGTGAACACTGAAGCTTTCTTT,NA,14,NA,TRBJ1-1,TRBV5-5
CATSRRRQETQYF,TGTGCCACCAGCAGGCGAAGACAAGAGACCCAGTACTTC,NA,13,NA,TRBJ2-5,TRBV15
CSARFPSESEQFF,TGCAGTGCTAGATTCCCCTCGGAGAGTGAGCAGTTCTTC,NA,13,many,TRBJ2-1,TRBV20-1
CASSQTTGAQEKLFF,TGTGCCAGCAGCCAAACGACAGGCGCTCAAGAAAAACTGTTTTTT,NA,15,NA,TRBJ1-4,TRBV12-3/TRBV12-4
CSVSDLDRADGYAF,TGCAGCGTTTCGGACTTGGACAGGGCCGATGGCTACGCCTTC,TRBD1,14,once,TRBJ1-2,TRBV29-1
CASSLDGSSGGEQFF,TGTGCCAGCAGCTTAGATGGCTCCTCCGGCGGTGAGCAGTTCTTC,NA,15,NA,TRBJ2-1,TRBV7-6
CSVEDWWTGLETQYF,TGCAGCGTTGAAGATTGGTGGACAGGGCTTGAGACCCAGTACTTC,TRBD1,15,NA,TRBJ2-5,TRBV29-1
CASSMSGGAWNEQFF,TGTGCCAGTAGTATGAGCGGGGGGGCGTGGAATGAGCAGTTCTTC,TRBD2,15,NA,TRBJ2-1,TRBV19
CSASSTEAFF,TGCAGTGCTAGTAGCACTGAAGCTTTCTTT,NA,10,few,TRBJ1-1,TRBV20-1
CATSLTGDGNQPQHF,TGTGCCACCAGCTTGACAGGGGATGGAAATCAGCCCCAGCATTTT,TRBD1,15,NA,TRBJ1-5,TRBV15
CSARDLRGPQETQYF,TGCAGTGCTAGAGACTTAAGGGGCCCCCAAGAGACCCAGTACTTC,NA,15,many,TRBJ2-5,TRBV20-1
CASTNPSSTDTQYF,TGTGCCAGCACCAACCCATCTAGCACAGATACGCAGTATTTT,NA,14,few,TRBJ2-3,TRBV28
CASGEISGGPGAGELFF,TGTGCCAGCGGAGAAATAAGTGGGGGCCCGGGCGCCGGGGAGCTGTTTTTT,NA,17,many,TRBJ2-2,TRBV14
CASSSGLAGIYEQYF,TGTGCCAGCAGCTCGGGACTAGCGGGGATCTACGAGCAGTACTTC,TRBD2,15,NA,TRBJ2-7,TRBV7-9
CASTLYKNTEAFF,TGTGCCAGCACCTTATATAAGAACACTGAAGCTTTCTTT,NA,13,few,TRBJ1-1,TRBV7-6
CASSLSGGDTDTQYF,TGTGCCAGCAGCCTTAGCGGGGGAGACACAGATACGCAGTATTTT,TRBD2,15,many,TRBJ2-3,TRBV7-9
CASSFGDSLNIQYF,TGTGCCAGCAGCTTTGGGGACAGTCTTAACATTCAGTACTTC,TRBD1,14,many,TRBJ2-4,TRBV7-2
CASSFFRGNQPQHF,TGTGCCAGCAGTTTCTTCAGGGGCAACCAGCCCCAGCATTTT,NA,14,many,TRBJ1-5,TRBV28
CASSVATGDTEAFF,TGTGCCAGCAGCGTCGCCACAGGGGACACTGAAGCTTTCTTT,TRBD1,14,few,TRBJ1-1,TRBV9
CASSALTVSTDTQYF,TGTGCCAGCAGTGCCTTGACCGTTAGCACAGATACGCAGTATTTT,NA,15,many,TRBJ2-3,TRBV28